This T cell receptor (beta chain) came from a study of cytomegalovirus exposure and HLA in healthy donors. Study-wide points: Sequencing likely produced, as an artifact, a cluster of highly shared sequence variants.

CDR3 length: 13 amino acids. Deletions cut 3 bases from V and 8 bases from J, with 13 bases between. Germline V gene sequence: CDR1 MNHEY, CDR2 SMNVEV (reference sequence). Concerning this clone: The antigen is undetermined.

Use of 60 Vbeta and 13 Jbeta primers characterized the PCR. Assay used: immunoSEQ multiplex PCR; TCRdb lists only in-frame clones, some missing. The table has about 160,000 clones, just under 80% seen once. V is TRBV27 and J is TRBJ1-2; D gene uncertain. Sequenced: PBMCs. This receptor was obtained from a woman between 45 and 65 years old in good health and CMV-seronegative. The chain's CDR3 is CASSFTASGGYTF. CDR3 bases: TGTGCCAGCAGTTTCACAGCTTCAGGAGGCTACACCTTC.